The text below deals with one T cell receptor (beta chain). Antigen unknown. MiXCR was run by TCRdb on the 5' RACE reads, yielding one entry per CDR3 protein. The sample contains more than 650,000 distinct CDR3 sequences, 12% of which appear only once. These data belong to a study of CD8 T cells in ankylosing spondylitis. This CDR3 comprises 14 residues. Trimming shortened V by 4 bases and J by 8 bases, and 16 bases separated the two germline ends. Germline lookup yields CDR1 SGDLS and CDR2 YYNGEE. Overall study findings and caveats: Blood of patients with ankylosing spondylitis appeared to be characterized by a TCR beta motif of eight highly homologous variants.

What was sequenced was blood, either unsorted or a sorted T cell fraction (not recorded which). The receptor was derived from a male donor with ankylosing spondylitis. This chain joins TRBV9 and TRBJ2-1; D unclear. The CDR3 region has the DNA TGTGCCAGCAGCCCCCCTCTAGATCTCTATGAGCAGTTCTTC. This sequence encodes CASSPPLDLYEQFF.